This section outlines one T cell receptor (beta chain) sequence together with its context. This clonotype is medium-sized (0.01 to 0.1%) in terms of sample share. No antigen is known for it. Per-nucleotide qualities are absent, and no much larger clonotype sits a single base away. Trimming at the junction amounts to 5 bases on V and 0 bases on J, and the germline ends lie 12 bases apart. Taken from cysteine to phenylalanine, the CDR3 has 14 residues. The CDR3 DNA has 42 bases and is translated from base 1. The germline V gene specifies SQVTM as CDR1 and ANQGSEA as CDR2. This record comes from a study of immune reconstitution after stem cell transplant in scleroderma (dated by TCRdb to 2015 to 2018). Libraries were prepared through RT-PCR. Reads for this sample came from an Illumina MiSeq. Using fastp at Q25 and MiXCR, TCRdb reprocessed the public reads and kept productive beta chains. CDR3 protein duplicates are merged, each entry listing the most common genes and DNA. The sample includes around 5,000 distinct CDR3 sequences, with approximately 8.7% observed a single time. About 4.2% of the sample is taken by the ten largest.

The chain is assembled from TRBV29-1 and TRBJ2-3; TRBD2 is a possible D gene, resting on 6 matching bases. This sample was obtained before or after autologous hematopoietic stem cell transplantation (not recorded which). This receptor was obtained from a male donor with systemic sclerosis. CDR3 sequence: CSVRPGTSTDTQYF. The nucleotide sequence is given as TGCAGCGTTCGCCCCGGGACTAGCACAGATACGCAGTATTTT.